The 24 T cell receptor beta chains below come from one sample, sequenced in a study of blood T cell repertoires in COVID-19. Generated by immunoSEQ multiplex PCR, the TCRdb table keeps only in-frame clones and is missing some. The repertoire has roughly 200,000 clones, around 86% of them found once; the top ten carry roughly 7.2%. The sequencing input was PBMCs or T cells enriched from blood (not recorded which). Receptors originate from a man in his thirties or forties in a cohort exposed to, infected with or recovered from COVID-19 (not recorded which).

The chain joins TRBV27 to TRBJ1-2; 8 bases match TRBD1. The V gene end was trimmed by 6 bases and the J gene end by 4 bases; junction bases not matched to a gene: 10. The CDR3 length is 15 residues. CDR1 is MNHEY and CDR2 is SMNVEV in the germline V gene (reference sequence). The CDR3 DNA reads as TGTGCCAGCAGGGACCAGGGGGCTCGGGCCTATGGCTACACCTTC. Its translation: CASRDQGARAYGYTF.

This clone was picked up one time. The chain is built from TRBV24-1 and TRBJ2-5; TRBD2 agrees at 9 bases. The CDR3 is 15 residues long. Looked up from germline, CDR1 is KGHDR and CDR2 is SFDVKD. J gave up 2 bases and V 6 bases, and 6 bases lay outside the gene matches. CDR3 region: CATSSAGGRQETQYF. The CDR3 region has the DNA TGTGCCACCAGTTCGGCGGGAGGGCGACAAGAGACCCAGTACTTC.

There are a few counts of this clone. The gene calls are TRBV9 and TRBJ1-2, with D uncertain. This CDR3 is 15 amino acids long. CDR1 SGDLS and CDR2 YYNGEE come from the germline V gene. V was trimmed by 0 bases and J by 4 bases, leaving 13 bases between them. In DNA form, the CDR3 reads TGTGCCAGCAGCGTAGATACGGGAGCAGGCTATGGCTACACCTTC. Its protein is CASSVDTGAGYGYTF.

This clone has a handful of counts. This chain connects TRBV2 to TRBJ2-1; TRBD2 aligns across 9 bases. With 6 bases clipped from V and 15 bases from J, the junction kept 15 bases outside the gene matches. The CDR3 covers 14 residues. Looked up from germline, CDR1 is SNHLY and CDR2 is FYNNEI. As DNA, the CDR3 is TGTGCCAGCAGCCCGAAGGTCCTAGCGGGATTCTGGTTCTTC. Its translation is CASSPKVLAGFWFF.

V gene TRBV28 combines with J gene TRBJ2-2, with TRBD2 identical over 13 bases. CDR1 is MDHEN and CDR2 is SYDVKM in the germline V gene. With V trimmed by 7 bases and J by 7 bases, 3 bases remained unmatched. The CDR3 has 14 residues. The chain's CDR3 is CASIRTSGGGELFF. DNA for the CDR3: TGTGCCAGCATCAGGACTAGCGGGGGCGGGGAGCTGTTTTTT.

CDR3 nucleotides: TGTGCCAGCTCACTGGCGAACAGCTTGGGTGAGCAGTACTTC. This codes for CASSLANSLGEQYF. The chain is built from TRBV18 and TRBJ2-7; no clear D gene. Trimming shortened V by 4 bases and J by 7 bases, and 17 bases separated the two germline ends. The germline CDR1 and CDR2 sequences are KGHSH and LQKENI. The CDR3 has 14 residues.

The rearrangement links TRBV20-1 to TRBJ2-7; the D gene is possibly TRBD1 (6 bases). From germline, CDR1 is DFQATT and CDR2 SNEGSKA (reference sequence). CDR3 length equals 11 residues. With 5 bases removed from V and 3 bases from J, the gap between germline ends came to 8 bases. The CDR3 protein is CSASRGYEQYF. The CDR3 DNA reads as TGCAGTGCTTCCAGGGGCTACGAGCAGTACTTC.

The rearrangement joins TRBV10-3 to TRBJ2-3; 12 bases match TRBD2. After removal of 4 bases from V and 0 bases from J, the junction contained 5 bases not matched to a gene. The V gene's germline CDR1 is ENHRY and CDR2 SYGVKD. CDR3 length: 17 residues. The CDR3 DNA reads TGTGCCATCAGTGGTTGGACTAGCGGGACCAGCACAGATACGCAGTATTTT. Residues: CAISGWTSGTSTDTQYF.

The chain combines TRBV4-1 with TRBJ2-5, with D possibly matching TRBD2 (5 bases). CDR1 is MGHRA, CDR2 YSYEKL, per germline. V lost 6 bases, J lost 5 bases, and 19 bases lay in between. The CDR3 is 15 residues long. CDR3: CASSEVRNPGETQYF. The CDR3, as DNA: TGCGCCAGCAGTGAAGTTCGGAATCCGGGGGAGACCCAGTACTTC.

V gene TRBV19 combines with J gene TRBJ2-1, with a tentative D call TRBD1 (6 bases). V gave up 7 bases and J gave up 0 bases, with 10 bases separating them. Germline CDR1 is LNHDA and CDR2 is SQIVND (reference sequence). CDR3 length: 14 amino acids. The CDR3 reads CASKQGGSYNEQFF. The CDR3, as DNA: TGTGCCAGTAAACAGGGCGGCTCCTACAATGAGCAGTTCTTC.

The chain uses TRBV9 and TRBJ2-7; 8 bases are a match to TRBD1. The V gene end was trimmed by 1 base and the J gene end by 7 bases; junction bases not matched to a gene: 4. CDR1 and CDR2 (germline): SGDLS, YYNGEE. This CDR3 comprises 13 residues. CDR3 bases: TGTGCCAGCAGCGTAACAGGGGGTAGGGAGCAGTACTTC. Translating gives CASSVTGGREQYF.

This clone was observed a handful of times. The rearrangement uses TRBV5-4 and TRBJ2-7; TRBD2 matches at 11 bases. The length of the CDR3 is 16 residues. Looked up from germline, CDR1 is SGHNT and CDR2 is YYREEE (reference sequence). V lost 0 bases and J lost 3; bases outside the gene matches: 5. CDR3 nucleotides: TGTGCCAGCAGCTTGGCCGCAACTAGCGGGAGCTACGAGCAGTACTTC. It codes for CASSLAATSGSYEQYF.

The chain uses TRBV7-2 and TRBJ1-2, with TRBD1 as a possible D gene (6 bases). This CDR3 contains 14 residues. Trimming pared 1 base from V and 4 bases from J, leaving 10 bases between. The germline V gene encodes CDR1 SGHTA and CDR2 FQGNSA. The CDR3 sequence is CASSLVKGGYGYTF. CDR3 nucleotide sequence: TGTGCCAGCAGCTTAGTTAAAGGGGGCTATGGCTACACCTTC.

The rearrangement links TRBV5-5 to TRBJ2-1, with TRBD2 matching 8 bases. Losses at the gene ends were 1 base for V and 3 bases for J; bases not matched to a gene: 6. This CDR3 has 16 amino acids. CDR1 SGHKS and CDR2 YYEKEE come from the germline V gene (reference sequence). The DNA of the CDR3 is TGTGCCAGCAGCTTGATCGGGAGGGGCGACTACAATGAGCAGTTCTTC. It codes for CASSLIGRGDYNEQFF. Full variable domain (outside the CDR3, taken from reference TRBV5-5 and TRBJ2-1): DAGVTQSPTHLIKTRGQQVTLRCSPISGHKSVSWYQQVLGQGPQFIFQYYEKEERGRGNFPDRFSARQFPNYSSELNVNALLLGDSALYLCASSLIGRGDYNEQFFGPGTRLTVL.

This clone was counted once. The chain couples TRBV28 to TRBJ2-7; 7 bases line up with TRBD1. Germline V gene lookup returns CDR1 MDHEN and CDR2 SYDVKM. The CDR3 spans 19 residues. V shed 3 bases and J 1 base; nucleotides not matched to a gene: 18. CDR3 nucleotide sequence: TGTGCCAGCAGTTTGGTGAGGGACAGCCAAGGCGGTAGATCCTACGAGCAGTACTTC. Translated, it gives CASSLVRDSQGGRSYEQYF.

The V gene is TRBV19, the J gene TRBJ1-5; the D gene is possibly TRBD1 (6 bases). The CDR3 sequence is 14 residues long. V lost 4 bases and J 5 bases, leaving 12 bases between the germline ends. The V gene's germline CDR1 is LNHDA and CDR2 SQIVND (reference sequence). CDR3 region: CASSRGRRDQPQHF. CDR3 nucleotide sequence: TGTGCCAGTAGTAGGGGGCGAAGGGATCAGCCCCAGCATTTT.

V usage is TRBV19 and J usage is TRBJ1-4; D not resolved. The length of the CDR3 is 15 residues. Germline V CDR1 and CDR2: LNHDA, SQIVND (reference sequence). Deletions cut 4 bases from V and 3 bases from J, with 12 bases between. CDR3 DNA: TGTGCCAGTAGTAGCCGACAAGCCTCTAATGAAAAACTGTTTTTT. It encodes CASSSRQASNEKLFF. The complete variable domain, with remaining parts taken from reference TRBV19 and TRBJ1-4, reads DGGITQSPKYLFRKEGQNVTLSCEQNLNHDAMYWYRQDPGQGLRLIYYSQIVNDFQKGDIAEGYSVSREKKESFPLTVTSAQKNPTAFYLCASSSRQASNEKLFFGSGTQLSVL.

The chain joins TRBV9 to TRBJ2-1, with 8 bases fitting TRBD2. V was clipped by 4 bases and J by 2 bases; unmatched bases: 5. The CDR3 is 15 residues long. Germline lookup yields CDR1 SGDLS and CDR2 YYNGEE. Here the CDR3 reads CASSPRGGTYNEQFF. The CDR3 nucleotides are TGTGCCAGCAGCCCACGGGGGGGCACCTACAATGAGCAGTTCTTC.

This chain uses TRBV7-3 with TRBJ2-7, with 13 bases aligning to TRBD2. The CDR3 is made up of 18 amino acids. Germline assignment: CDR1 SGHTA and CDR2 FQGTGA. Germline trimming cut 4 bases from V and 2 bases from J; bases unmatched to any gene: 11. CDR3 sequence reads: CASSSGLAGAMGPYEQYF. CDR3 nucleotide sequence: TGTGCCAGCAGCTCCGGACTAGCGGGGGCCATGGGCCCCTACGAGCAGTACTTC.

The chain uses TRBV28 and TRBJ1-2; 7 bases fit TRBD1. Germline CDR1 MDHEN, CDR2 SYDVKM. The CDR3 runs 13 residues. With 6 bases clipped from V and 8 bases from J, the junction kept 9 bases outside the gene matches. CDR3 sequence: CASRQTGLIGYTF. DNA of the CDR3: TGTGCCAGCAGACAGACAGGGCTCATCGGCTACACCTTC.

The chain is built from TRBV28 and TRBJ1-2, with no clear D. This CDR3 spans 13 amino acids. The germline CDR1 and CDR2 sequences are MDHEN and SYDVKM. Trimming removed 3 bases from V and 6 bases from J, with 11 bases in between. CDR3 in DNA: TGTGCCAGCAGTTTCGTATTGAGGGATGGCTACACCTTC. Protein: CASSFVLRDGYTF.

This clone was counted once. V and J are TRBV14 and TRBJ2-2; 12 bases are a match to TRBD2. CDR1 and CDR2 (germline): SGHDN, FVKESK. The V gene end was trimmed by 1 base and the J gene end by 4 bases; junction bases not matched to a gene: 7. There are 18 residues in the CDR3. The CDR3 spells CASSQGLAGAGGTGELFF. In nucleotides, the CDR3 is TGTGCCAGCAGCCAAGGACTAGCGGGAGCAGGTGGCACCGGGGAGCTGTTTTTT.

V usage is TRBV5-3 and J usage is TRBJ2-7; 7 nucleotides line up with TRBD2. TRBV5-3 is marked as an open reading frame, function uncertain. The CDR3 loop spans 14 amino acids. Trimming removed 7 bases from V and 3 bases from J; junction bases left unmatched: 10. The CDR3 DNA follows: TGTGCCAGACCGCCGGCTAGCGGTTACTACGAGCAGTACTTC. Amino acids: CARPPASGYYEQYF.

This clone showed up just once. The chain combines TRBV19 with TRBJ2-7; D perhaps matches TRBD1 (6 bases). V was pared by 1 base and J by 1 base, with 8 bases between. The CDR3 covers 14 residues. Germline-derived CDR1 and CDR2 are LNHDA and SQIVND (reference sequence). The CDR3 bases are TGTGCCAGTAGTATAGTGGACAGTTCCTACGAGCAGTACTTC. Its protein is CASSIVDSSYEQYF. Combining the CDR3 with reference TRBV19 and TRBJ2-7 gives the whole variable domain DGGITQSPKYLFRKEGQNVTLSCEQNLNHDAMYWYRQDPGQGLRLIYYSQIVNDFQKGDIAEGYSVSREKKESFPLTVTSAQKNPTAFYLCASSIVDSSYEQYFGPGTRLTVT.